This TCR beta chain was recorded in a study of cytomegalovirus exposure and HLA in healthy donors. Points from the study as a whole: As a later analysis revealed, most CMV-associated TCR beta chains appeared HLA-restricted.

13 Jbeta primers and 60 Vbeta primers were used for the PCR. The repertoire was sequenced with immunoSEQ multiplex PCR; TCRdb's copy has only in-frame clones and lacks some. The profile shows over 250,000 clones, 72% of them singletons. This CDR3 has 19 amino acids. V lost 5 bases, J lost 1 base, and 15 bases stayed unmatched. CDR1 and CDR2 (germline): PRHDT, FYEKMQ (reference sequence). Remarks on this clone: Its antigen remains unidentified.

Material: PBMCs. The TCR originated in a female donor in good health and CMV-seronegative. J is TRBJ2-1 and V is TRBV13; 9 nucleotides match TRBD2. In DNA, the CDR3 is TGTGCCAGCAGCCCCCGCTCAGCGGGAGGTCCTTCTTCCTACAATGAGCAGTTCTTC. It yields the protein CASSPRSAGGPSSYNEQFF.